Listed below are T cell receptor beta chains from one sample, sequenced in a study of CD8 T cells in Susac syndrome. MiXCR, run by TCRdb on the immunoSEQ multiplex PCR reads, gives a single entry per CDR3 protein. The sample contains about 120,000 distinct CDR3 sequences, around 90% of which appear only once. Sequenced: CD4+ T cells from PBMCs. These receptors were taken from a human donor in good health. The CDR3 runs from the conserved cysteine through the conserved F or W. Each record gives: D gene, clone size, V gene, J gene, CDR3 protein, CDR3 DNA. The D gene is left open where the match is weak. Clone size, where shown, is once, few, many, or a class for clones that have expanded.

D: -
size: once
V: TRBV9
J: TRBJ1-1
CDR3: CASSVPVSDPTGTEAFF
DNA: TGTGCCAGCAGCGTGCCAGTATCAGACCCTACAGGGACTGAAGCTTTCTTT

D: -
size: once
V: TRBV7-9
J: TRBJ2-7
CDR3: CASSLEGAGPFYEQYF
DNA: TGTGCCAGCAGCTTAGAAGGGGCAGGGCCCTTCTACGAGCAGTACTTC

D: TRBD2
size: -
V: TRBV7-2
J: TRBJ2-1
CDR3: CASSPEGGGEQFF
DNA: TGTGCCAGCAGCCCCGAGGGCGGGGGGGAGCAGTTCTTC

D: TRBD2
size: -
V: TRBV12-3/TRBV12-4
J: TRBJ2-2
CDR3: CASSLSGEDGGELFF
DNA: TGTGCCAGCAGTCTGAGCGGGGAGGACGGCGGGGAGCTGTTTTTT

D: -
size: -
V: TRBV6-2/TRBV6-3
J: TRBJ2-1
CDR3: CASSYSRYNEQFF
DNA: TGTGCCAGCAGTTACTCGAGGTACAATGAGCAGTTCTTC

D: -
size: once
V: TRBV29-1
J: TRBJ2-7
CDR3: CSVSGRKLPYEQYF
DNA: TGCAGCGTGTCCGGACGGAAATTACCCTACGAGCAGTACTTC

D: -
size: -
V: TRBV14
J: TRBJ2-1
CDR3: CASSPLTGEYNNEQFF
DNA: TGTGCCAGCAGCCCACTCACAGGAGAATACAACAATGAGCAGTTCTTC

D: TRBD1
size: -
V: TRBV7-2
J: TRBJ1-5
CDR3: CASSLVDRVLYQPQHF
DNA: TGTGCCAGCAGCTTAGTGGACAGGGTTCTGTATCAGCCCCAGCATTTT

D: TRBD1
size: once
V: TRBV6-5
J: TRBJ2-6
CDR3: CASSYSPGQGTSGANVLTF
DNA: TGTGCCAGCAGTTACAGTCCAGGACAGGGAACTTCAGGGGCCAACGTCCTGACTTTC

D: -
size: -
V: TRBV6-2/TRBV6-3
J: TRBJ2-3
CDR3: CASSYPGPTDTQYF
DNA: TGTGCCAGCAGTTACCCCGGGCCCACAGATACGCAGTATTTT

D: -
size: -
V: TRBV15
J: TRBJ2-7
CDR3: CATSSDPSSEQYF
DNA: TGTGCCACCAGCAGCGATCCGAGTAGCGAGCAGTACTTC

D: TRBD2
size: -
V: TRBV3-1
J: TRBJ2-3
CDR3: CASSRGSLAGGRTDTQYF
DNA: TGTGCCAGCAGCAGGGGGTCACTAGCGGGGGGCCGCACAGATACGCAGTATTTT

D: TRBD2
size: -
V: TRBV2
J: TRBJ2-1
CDR3: CASSSGTSGSPQFF
DNA: TGTGCCAGCAGTTCCGGGACTAGCGGGTCTCCTCAGTTCTTC

D: -
size: -
V: TRBV14
J: TRBJ1-2
CDR3: CASSQIGGLRDGYTF
DNA: TGTGCCAGCAGCCAAATAGGGGGTTTAAGGGATGGCTACACCTTC

D: -
size: once
V: TRBV25-1
J: TRBJ2-1
CDR3: CASSSEGTNEQFF
DNA: TGTGCCAGCAGTTCAGAAGGAACCAATGAGCAGTTCTTC

D: TRBD1
size: -
V: TRBV29-1
J: TRBJ1-1
CDR3: CSADRDGGEAFF
DNA: TGCAGCGCTGACAGGGATGGGGGTGAAGCTTTCTTT